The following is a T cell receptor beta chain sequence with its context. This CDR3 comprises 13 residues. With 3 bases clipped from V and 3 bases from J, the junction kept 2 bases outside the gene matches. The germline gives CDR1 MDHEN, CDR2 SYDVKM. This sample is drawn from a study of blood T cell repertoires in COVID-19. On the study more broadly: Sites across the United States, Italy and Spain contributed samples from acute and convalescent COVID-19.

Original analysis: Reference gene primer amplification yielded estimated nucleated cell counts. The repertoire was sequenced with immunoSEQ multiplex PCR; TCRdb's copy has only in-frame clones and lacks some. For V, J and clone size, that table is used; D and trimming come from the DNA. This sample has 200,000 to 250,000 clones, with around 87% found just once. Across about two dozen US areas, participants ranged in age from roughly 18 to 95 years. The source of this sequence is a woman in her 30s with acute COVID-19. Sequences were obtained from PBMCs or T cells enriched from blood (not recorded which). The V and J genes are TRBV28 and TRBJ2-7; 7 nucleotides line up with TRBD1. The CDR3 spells CASSLTGLYEQYF. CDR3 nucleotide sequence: TGTGCCAGCAGTTTGACAGGGCTCTACGAGCAGTACTTC.